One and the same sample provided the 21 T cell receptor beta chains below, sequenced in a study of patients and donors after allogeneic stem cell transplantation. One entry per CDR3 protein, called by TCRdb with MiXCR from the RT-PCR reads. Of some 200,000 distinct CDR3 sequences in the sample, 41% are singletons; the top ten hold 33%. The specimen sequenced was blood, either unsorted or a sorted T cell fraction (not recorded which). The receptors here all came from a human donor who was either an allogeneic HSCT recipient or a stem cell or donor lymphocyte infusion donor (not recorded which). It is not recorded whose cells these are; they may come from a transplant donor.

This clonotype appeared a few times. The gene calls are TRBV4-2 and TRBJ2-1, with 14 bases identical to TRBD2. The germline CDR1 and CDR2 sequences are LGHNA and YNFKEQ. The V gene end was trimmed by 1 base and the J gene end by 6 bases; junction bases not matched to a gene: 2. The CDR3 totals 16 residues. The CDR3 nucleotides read TGTGCCAGCAGCCAAGGGACTAGCGGGAGGACCAATGAGCAGTTCTTC. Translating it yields CASSQGTSGRTNEQFF.

CDR3 amino acids: CASSPLRTSELYEQYF. CDR3 coding DNA: TGTGCCAGCAGCCCACTCAGGACTAGCGAGCTCTACGAGCAGTACTTC. The chain couples TRBV4-2 to TRBJ2-7; TRBD2 agrees at 9 bases. This CDR3 has 16 residues. Germline assignment: CDR1 LGHNA and CDR2 YNFKEQ. V shed 4 bases and J 3 bases; nucleotides not matched to a gene: 10.

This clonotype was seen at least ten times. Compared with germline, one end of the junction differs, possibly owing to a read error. The chain's CDR3 is CASSLGGAEAFF. The CDR3, as DNA: TGTGCCAGCAGCTTAGGAGGGGCTGAAGCTTTCTTT. The chain links TRBV12-3 or TRBV12-4 to TRBJ1-1; D possibly corresponds to TRBD1 (5 bases). This CDR3 is 12 amino acids long.

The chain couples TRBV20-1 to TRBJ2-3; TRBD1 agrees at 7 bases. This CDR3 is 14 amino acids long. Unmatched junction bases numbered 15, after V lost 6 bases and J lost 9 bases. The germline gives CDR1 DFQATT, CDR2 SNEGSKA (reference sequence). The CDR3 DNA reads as TGCAGTGCGGATACCTCGGCCCCACAGGGGACGCAGTATTTT. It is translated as CSADTSAPQGTQYF.

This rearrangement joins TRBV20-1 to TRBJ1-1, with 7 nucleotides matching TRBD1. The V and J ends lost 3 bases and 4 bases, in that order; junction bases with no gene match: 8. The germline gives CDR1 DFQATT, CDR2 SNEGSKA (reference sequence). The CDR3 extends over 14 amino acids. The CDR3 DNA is TGCAGTGCTAGGACAGGGTGGGGTGGCACTGAAGCTTTCTTT. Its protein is CSARTGWGGTEAFF.

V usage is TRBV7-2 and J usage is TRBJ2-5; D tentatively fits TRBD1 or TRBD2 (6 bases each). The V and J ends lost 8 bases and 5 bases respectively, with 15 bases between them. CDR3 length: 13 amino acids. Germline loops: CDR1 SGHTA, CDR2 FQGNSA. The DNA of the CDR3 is TGTGCCAGCGTTTGGGGGGCTGAGGAGACCCAGTACTTC. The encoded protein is CASVWGAEETQYF.

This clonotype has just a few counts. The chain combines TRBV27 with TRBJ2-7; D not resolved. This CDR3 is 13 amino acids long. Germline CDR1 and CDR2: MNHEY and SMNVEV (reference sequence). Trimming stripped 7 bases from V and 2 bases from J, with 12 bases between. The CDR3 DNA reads TGTGCCAGCATCTCTTTTAGGACCTACGAGCAGTACTTC. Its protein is CASISFRTYEQYF.

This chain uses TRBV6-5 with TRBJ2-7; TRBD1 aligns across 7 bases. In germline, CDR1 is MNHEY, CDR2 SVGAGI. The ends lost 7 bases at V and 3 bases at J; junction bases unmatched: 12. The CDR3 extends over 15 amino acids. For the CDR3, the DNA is TGTGCCAGCACCCAGGGGGTCTCCCCCAACTACGAGCAGTACTTC. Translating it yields CASTQGVSPNYEQYF.

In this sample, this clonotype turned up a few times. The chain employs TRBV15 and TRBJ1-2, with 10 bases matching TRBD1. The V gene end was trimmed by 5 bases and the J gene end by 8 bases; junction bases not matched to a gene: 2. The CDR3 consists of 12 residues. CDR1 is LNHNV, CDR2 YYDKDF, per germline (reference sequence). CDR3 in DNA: TGTGCCACCAGCGGGACAGGGGACGGCTACACCTTC. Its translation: CATSGTGDGYTF.

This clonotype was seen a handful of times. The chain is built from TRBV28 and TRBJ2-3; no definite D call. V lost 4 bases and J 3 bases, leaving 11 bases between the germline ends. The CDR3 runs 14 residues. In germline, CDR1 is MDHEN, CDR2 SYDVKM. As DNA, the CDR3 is TGTGCCAGCAGTTCTGCTCTGGGGACAGATACGCAGTATTTT. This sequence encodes CASSSALGTDTQYF.

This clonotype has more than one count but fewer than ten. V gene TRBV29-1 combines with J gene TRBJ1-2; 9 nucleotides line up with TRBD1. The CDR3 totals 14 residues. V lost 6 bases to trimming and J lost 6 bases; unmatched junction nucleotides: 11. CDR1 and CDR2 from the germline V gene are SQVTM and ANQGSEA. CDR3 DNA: TGCAGCGTCTCCTATTTGGGACAGGGTAATGGCTACACCTTC. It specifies CSVSYLGQGNGYTF.

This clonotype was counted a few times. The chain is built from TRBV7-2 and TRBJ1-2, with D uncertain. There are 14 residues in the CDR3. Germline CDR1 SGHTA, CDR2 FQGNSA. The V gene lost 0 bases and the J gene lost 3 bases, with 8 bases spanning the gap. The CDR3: CASSLASIDYGYTF. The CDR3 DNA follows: TGTGCCAGCAGCTTAGCGAGTATCGACTATGGCTACACCTTC.

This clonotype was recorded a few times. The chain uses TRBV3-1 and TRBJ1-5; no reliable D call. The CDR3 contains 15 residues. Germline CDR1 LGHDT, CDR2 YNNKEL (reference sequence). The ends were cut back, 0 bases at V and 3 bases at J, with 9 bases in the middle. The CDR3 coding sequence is TGTGCCAGCAGCCAAGATGGTGGGGACAATCAGCCCCAGCATTTT. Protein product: CASSQDGGDNQPQHF.

The CDR3 coding sequence is TGTGCCAGCAGTTTAGGGAGGGGCAGCAATCAGCCCCAGCATTTT. As protein: CASSLGRGSNQPQHF. The chain joins TRBV28 to TRBJ1-5; possible D gene TRBD1, 5 bases. This CDR3 comprises 15 residues. Germline V gives CDR1 MDHEN, CDR2 SYDVKM. The ends were cut back, 2 bases at V and 1 base at J, with 9 bases in the middle.

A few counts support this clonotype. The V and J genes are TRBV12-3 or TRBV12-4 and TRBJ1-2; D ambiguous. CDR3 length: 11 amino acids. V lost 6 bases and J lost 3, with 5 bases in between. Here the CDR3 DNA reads TGTGCCAGCAGGAGGGACTATGGCTACACCTTC. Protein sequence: CASRRDYGYTF.

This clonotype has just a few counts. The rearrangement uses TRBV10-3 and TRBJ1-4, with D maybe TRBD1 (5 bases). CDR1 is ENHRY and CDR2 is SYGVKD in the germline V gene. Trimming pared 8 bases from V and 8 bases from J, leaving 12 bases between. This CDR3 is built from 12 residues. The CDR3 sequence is CAIGGTVEKLFF. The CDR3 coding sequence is TGTGCCATCGGGGGGACTGTGGAAAAACTGTTTTTT.

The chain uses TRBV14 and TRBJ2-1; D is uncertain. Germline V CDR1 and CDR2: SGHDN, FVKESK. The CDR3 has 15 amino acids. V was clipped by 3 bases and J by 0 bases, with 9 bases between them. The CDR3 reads CASSQVLSSYNEQFF. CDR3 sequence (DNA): TGTGCCAGCAGCCAGGTGCTGAGCTCCTACAATGAGCAGTTCTTC. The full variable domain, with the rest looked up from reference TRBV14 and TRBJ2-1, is EAGVTQFPSHSVIEKGQTVTLRCDPISGHDNLYWYRRVMGKEIKFLLHFVKESKQDESGMPNNRFLAERTGGTYSTLKVQPAELEDSGVYFCASSQVLSSYNEQFFGPGTRLTVL.

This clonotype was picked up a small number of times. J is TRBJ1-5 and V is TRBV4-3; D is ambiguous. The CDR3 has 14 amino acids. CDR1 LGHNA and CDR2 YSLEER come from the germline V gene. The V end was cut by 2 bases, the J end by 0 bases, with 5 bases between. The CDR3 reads CASSQSYSNQPQHF. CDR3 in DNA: TGCGCCAGCAGCCAAAGTTATAGCAATCAGCCCCAGCATTTT.

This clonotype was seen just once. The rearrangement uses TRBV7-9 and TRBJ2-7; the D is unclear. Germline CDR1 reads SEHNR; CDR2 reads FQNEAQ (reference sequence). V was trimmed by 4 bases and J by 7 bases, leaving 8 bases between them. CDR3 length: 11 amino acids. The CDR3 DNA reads TGTGCCAGCAGCTCATCCGGAGAGCAGTACTTC. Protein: CASSSSGEQYF.

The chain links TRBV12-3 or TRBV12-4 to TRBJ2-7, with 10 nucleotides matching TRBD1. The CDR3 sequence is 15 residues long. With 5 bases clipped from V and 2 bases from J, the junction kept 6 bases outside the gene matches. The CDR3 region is CASSPRDRGPYEQYF. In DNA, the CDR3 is TGTGCCAGCAGTCCCCGGGACAGGGGACCCTACGAGCAGTACTTC.

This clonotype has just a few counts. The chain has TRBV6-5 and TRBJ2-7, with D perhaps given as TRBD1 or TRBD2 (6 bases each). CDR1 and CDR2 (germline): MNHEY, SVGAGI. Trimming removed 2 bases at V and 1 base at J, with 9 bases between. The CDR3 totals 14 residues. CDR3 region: CASSYGGRSYEQYF. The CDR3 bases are TGTGCCAGCAGTTACGGGGGGCGTTCCTACGAGCAGTACTTC.